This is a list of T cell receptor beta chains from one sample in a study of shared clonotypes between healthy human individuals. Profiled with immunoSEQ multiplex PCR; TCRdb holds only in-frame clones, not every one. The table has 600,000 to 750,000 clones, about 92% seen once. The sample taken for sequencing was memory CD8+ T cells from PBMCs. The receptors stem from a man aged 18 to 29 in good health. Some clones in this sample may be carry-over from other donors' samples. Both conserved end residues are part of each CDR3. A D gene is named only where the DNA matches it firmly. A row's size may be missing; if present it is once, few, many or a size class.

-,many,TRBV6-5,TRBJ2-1,TGTGCCAGCAGTCAGGACGAAAAGCAGTTCTTC,CASSQDEKQFF
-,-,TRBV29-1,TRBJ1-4,TGCAGCGCTCTTGCAACTAATGAAAAACTGTTTTTT,CSALATNEKLFF
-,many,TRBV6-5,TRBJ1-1,TGTGCCAGCAGCTTGCACTCGGGAGAGGTCACTGAAGCTTTCTTT,CASSLHSGEVTEAFF
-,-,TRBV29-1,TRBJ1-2,TGCAGCGTCGCCTTCAGGGGTCCTCGTTGGGTAGGGACCTTC,CSVAFRGPRWVGTF
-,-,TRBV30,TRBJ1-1,TGTGCCTGGAGTGTAATGGCACTACAATTGAACACTGAAGCTTTCTTT,CAWSVMALQLNTEAFF
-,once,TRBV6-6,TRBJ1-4,TGTGCCAGCAGTTATGATGGAAAACTGTTTTTT,CASSYDGKLFF
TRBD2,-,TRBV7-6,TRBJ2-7,TGTGCCAGCAGCCCCGTAGCGGGGAACTCCTACGAGCAGTACTTC,CASSPVAGNSYEQYF
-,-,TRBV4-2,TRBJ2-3,TGTGCCAGCAGCCGCCTCGGAGGGATCACAGATACGCAGTATTTT,CASSRLGGITDTQYF
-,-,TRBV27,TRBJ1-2,TGTGCCAGCAGTTTAAGAGGGTTAAACTATGGCTACACCTTC,CASSLRGLNYGYTF
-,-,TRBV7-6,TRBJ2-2,TGTGCCAGCAGCCGACTCGGGGGCGTCGACACCGGGGAGCTGTTTTTT,CASSRLGGVDTGELFF
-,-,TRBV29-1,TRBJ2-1,TGCAGCGTGACAGGAGTGGGTGTTGGTGAGCAGTTCTTC,CSVTGVGVGEQFF
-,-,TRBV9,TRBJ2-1,TGTGCCAGCAGCGCGGGGGATAAGGGGAATGAGCAGTTCTTC,CASSAGDKGNEQFF
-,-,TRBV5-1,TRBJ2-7,TGCGCCAGCAGCTTCTTACCCCCCCCAGCTGGAGGGTATTACGAGCAGTACTTC,CASSFLPPPAGGYYEQYF
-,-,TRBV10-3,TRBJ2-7,TGTGCCATCAGTCTAGCGTCGAGCTCCTACGAGCAGTACTTC,CAISLASSSYEQYF
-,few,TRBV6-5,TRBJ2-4,TGTGCCAGCAGTTACGACGAGGGGGCCAAAAACATTCAGTACTTC,CASSYDEGAKNIQYF
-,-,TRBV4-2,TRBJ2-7,TGTGCCAGCAGCCAGAGAGGGCGGTCGGTCGAGCAGTACTTC,CASSQRGRSVEQYF
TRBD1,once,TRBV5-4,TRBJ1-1,TGTGCCAGCAGCTTGGCCCCGGGACAGGGGAACACTGAAGCTTTCTTT,CASSLAPGQGNTEAFF
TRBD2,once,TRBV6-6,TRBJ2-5,TGTGCCAGCAGTTACTCGACTAGCGGGAAAGAGACCCAGTACTTC,CASSYSTSGKETQYF
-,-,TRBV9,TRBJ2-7,TGTGCCAGCAGCGTAGGGGGGACCAAGGGTTCCGAGCAGTACTTC,CASSVGGTKGSEQYF
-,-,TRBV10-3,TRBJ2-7,TGTGCCATCAGTGAGTCGAACGGGGTAGAGTACTTC,CAISESNGVEYF
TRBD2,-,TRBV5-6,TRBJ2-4,TGTGCCAGCAGCTTGGCCTCGGCGGGAGGCCCCAAAAACATTCAGTACTTC,CASSLASAGGPKNIQYF
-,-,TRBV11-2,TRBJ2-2,TGTGCCAGCAGTCGACACGTCGACACCGGGGAGCTGTTTTTT,CASSRHVDTGELFF
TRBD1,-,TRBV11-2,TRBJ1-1,TGTGCCAGCAGCACACGACAGGGGACCCACACTGAAGCTTTCTTT,CASSTRQGTHTEAFF
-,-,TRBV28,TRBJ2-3,TGTGCCAGCAGTTTCTTCAGGCTTAGCACAGATACGCAGTATTTT,CASSFFRLSTDTQYF
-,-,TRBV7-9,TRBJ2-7,TGTGCCAGCAGCTCCAGGGACGGCTCCTACGAGCAGTACTTC,CASSSRDGSYEQYF
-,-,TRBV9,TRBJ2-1,TGTGCCAGCAGCGTTTCTAGGACTTTTTACAATGAGCAGTTCTTC,CASSVSRTFYNEQFF
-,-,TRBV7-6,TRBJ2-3,TGTGCCAGCAGCTTACGGCGGGGAGATACGCAGTATTTT,CASSLRRGDTQYF
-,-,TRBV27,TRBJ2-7,TGTGCCAGCAGTGATTTCTTTCCCGGGACGGGCTCCTACGAGCAGTACTTC,CASSDFFPGTGSYEQYF
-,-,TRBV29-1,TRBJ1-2,TGCAGCGTTCTCACCGGGACGGGAGCTAACTATGGCTACACCTTC,CSVLTGTGANYGYTF
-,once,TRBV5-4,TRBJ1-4,TGTGCCAGCAGCCTCGGCAGGGAGGATGAAAAACTGTTTTTT,CASSLGREDEKLFF
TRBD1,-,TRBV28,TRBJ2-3,TGTGCCAGCAGTTTGCCAGGACAGGGGCAGCCCGATACGCAGTATTTT,CASSLPGQGQPDTQYF
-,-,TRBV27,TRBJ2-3,TGTGCCAGCACTCGAGGAAGACTCACAGATACGCAGTATTTT,CASTRGRLTDTQYF
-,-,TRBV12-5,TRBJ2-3,TGTGCTAGTGGTTTCCAACAGGGCTATAGCACAGATACGCAGTATTTT,CASGFQQGYSTDTQYF
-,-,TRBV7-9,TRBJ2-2,TGTGCCAGCAGCGACACGGGGGCGAACACCGGGGAGCTGTTTTTT,CASSDTGANTGELFF
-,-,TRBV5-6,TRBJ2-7,TGTGCCAGCAGCTTGGGGGACGGCTCCTACGAGCAGTACTTC,CASSLGDGSYEQYF
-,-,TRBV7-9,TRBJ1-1,TGTGCCAGCAGCTTAATGGGGGCTGAAGCTTTCTTT,CASSLMGAEAFF
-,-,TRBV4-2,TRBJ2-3,TGTGCCAGCAGCCCCACCGTCTCTTCGGCAGATACGCAGTATTTT,CASSPTVSSADTQYF
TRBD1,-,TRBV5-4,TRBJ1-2,TGTGCCAGCAGCCCTTCCGGGACAGGGTTCGCTAACTATGGCTACACCTTC,CASSPSGTGFANYGYTF
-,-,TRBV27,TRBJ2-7,TGTGCCAGCAGTTTTGGGGAACGGTACGAGCAGTACTTC,CASSFGERYEQYF
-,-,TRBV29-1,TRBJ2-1,TGCAGCTGCCAAGGGGGGCGGGAGAGATACAATGAGCAGTTCTTC,CSCQGGRERYNEQFF
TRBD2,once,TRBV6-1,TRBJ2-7,TGTGCCAGCAGTGAATGGGCTAGCGGGGCCTACGAGCAGTACTTC,CASSEWASGAYEQYF
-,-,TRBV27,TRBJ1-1,TGTGCCAGCAGTCCGAGTGCGGGGGAATTGAACACTGAAGCTTTCTTT,CASSPSAGELNTEAFF
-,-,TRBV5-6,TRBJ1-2,TGTGCCAGCAGCTTGCCCGGCAGGGCCGGGAACTATGGCTACACCTTC,CASSLPGRAGNYGYTF
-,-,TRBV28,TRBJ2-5,TGTGCCAGCAAACTAGGGCCAACCCTGATCCAAGAGACCCAGTACTTC,CASKLGPTLIQETQYF
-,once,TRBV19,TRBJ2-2,TGTGCCAGTACGAACAGCTTCACCGGGGAGCTGTTTTTT,CASTNSFTGELFF
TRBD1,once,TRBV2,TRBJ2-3,TGTGCCAGCAGTGGGGACAGGGGGGGACCGGATACGCAGTATTTT,CASSGDRGGPDTQYF
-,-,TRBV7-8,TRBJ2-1,TGTGCCAGCAGCTTAGGGGCGGGTCCCTCCTACAATGAGCAGTTCTTC,CASSLGAGPSYNEQFF
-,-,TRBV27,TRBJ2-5,TGTGCCAGCAGTTTATCGCGGTACTTC,CASSLSRYF
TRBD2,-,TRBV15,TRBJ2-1,TGTGCCACCAGCCTAGAGGCTAGCGGGAGCTACAATGAGCAGTTCTTC,CATSLEASGSYNEQFF
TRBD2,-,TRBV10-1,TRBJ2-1,TGCGCCAGCAAATCCTCTGGGGGGAAAACTAGCGTACAGCAGTTCTTC,CASKSSGGKTSVQQFF
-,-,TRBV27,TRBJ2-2,TGTGCCAGCAGTTTACGGAACGCCGGGGAGCTGTTTTTT,CASSLRNAGELFF
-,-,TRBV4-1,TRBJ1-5,TGCGCCAGCAGCCAAGAGCAGTATCAGCCCCAGCATTTT,CASSQEQYQPQHF
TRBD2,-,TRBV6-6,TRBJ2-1,TGTGCCAGCAGTTACACGGGAGGGCCTAATGAGCAGTTCTTC,CASSYTGGPNEQFF
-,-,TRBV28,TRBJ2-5,TGTGCCAGCAGTTTAAAAGGGGAAGGAAAAGAGGGAGAGACCCAGTACTTC,CASSLKGEGKEGETQYF
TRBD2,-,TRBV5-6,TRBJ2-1,TGTGCCAGCAGTCTCGGGACTAGCGGATACAATGAGCAGTTCTTC,CASSLGTSGYNEQFF
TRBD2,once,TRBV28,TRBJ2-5,TGTGCCAGCAGTTTAAGCCTAGCGGGAGAGACCCAGTACTTC,CASSLSLAGETQYF